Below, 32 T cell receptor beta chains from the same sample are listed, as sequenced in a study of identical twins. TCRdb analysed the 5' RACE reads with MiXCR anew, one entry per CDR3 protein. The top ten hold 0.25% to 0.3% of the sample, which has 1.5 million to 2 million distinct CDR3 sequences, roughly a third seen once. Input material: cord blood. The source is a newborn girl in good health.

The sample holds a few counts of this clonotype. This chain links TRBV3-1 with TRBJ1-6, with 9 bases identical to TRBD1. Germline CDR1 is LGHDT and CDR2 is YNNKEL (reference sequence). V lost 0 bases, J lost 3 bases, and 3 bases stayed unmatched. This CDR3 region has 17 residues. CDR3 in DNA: TGTGCCAGCAGCCAAGAGGACAGGGGCCGCTATAATTCACCCCTCCACTTT. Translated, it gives CASSQEDRGRYNSPLHF. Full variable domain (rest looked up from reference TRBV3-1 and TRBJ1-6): DTAVSQTPKYLVTQMGNDKSIKCEQNLGHDTMYWYKQDSKKFLKIMFSYNNKELIINETVPNRFSPKSPDKAHLNLHINSLELGDSAVYFCASSQEDRGRYNSPLHFGNGTRLTVT.

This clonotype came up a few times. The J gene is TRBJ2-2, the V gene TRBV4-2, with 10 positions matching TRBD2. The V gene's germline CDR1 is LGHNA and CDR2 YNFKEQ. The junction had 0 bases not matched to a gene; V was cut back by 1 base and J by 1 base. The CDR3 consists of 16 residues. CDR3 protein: CASSQASGRNTGELFF. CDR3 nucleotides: TGTGCCAGCAGCCAAGCTAGCGGGAGGAACACCGGGGAGCTGTTTTTT.

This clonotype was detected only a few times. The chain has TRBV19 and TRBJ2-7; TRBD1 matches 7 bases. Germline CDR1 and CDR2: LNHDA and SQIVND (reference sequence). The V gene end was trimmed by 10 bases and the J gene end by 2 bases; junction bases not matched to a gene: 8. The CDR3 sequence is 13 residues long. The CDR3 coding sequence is TGTGCCACCTGGGACAGCTCCACCTACGAGCAGTACTTC. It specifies CATWDSSTYEQYF.

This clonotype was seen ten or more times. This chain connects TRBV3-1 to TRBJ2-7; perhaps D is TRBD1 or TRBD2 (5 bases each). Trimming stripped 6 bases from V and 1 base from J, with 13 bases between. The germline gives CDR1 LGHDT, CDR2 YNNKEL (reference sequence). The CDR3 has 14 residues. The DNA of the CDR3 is TGTGCCAGCAGTCCGGGACGGTCGTCCTACGAGCAGTACTTC. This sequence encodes CASSPGRSSYEQYF.

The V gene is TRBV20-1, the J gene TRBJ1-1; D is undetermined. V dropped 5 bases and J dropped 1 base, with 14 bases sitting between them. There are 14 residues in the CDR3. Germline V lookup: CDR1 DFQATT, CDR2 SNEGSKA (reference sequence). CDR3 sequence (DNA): TGCAGTGCTCGAAGGACGTCGGGGAACACTGAAGCTTTCTTT. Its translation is CSARRTSGNTEAFF.

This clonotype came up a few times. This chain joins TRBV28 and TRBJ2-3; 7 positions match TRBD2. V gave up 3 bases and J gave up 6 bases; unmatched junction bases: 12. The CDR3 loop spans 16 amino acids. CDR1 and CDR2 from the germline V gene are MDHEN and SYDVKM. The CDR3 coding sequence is TGTGCCAGCAGTTTCGTCGCGCGGGAGAAGGGGGATACGCAGTATTTT. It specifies CASSFVAREKGDTQYF.

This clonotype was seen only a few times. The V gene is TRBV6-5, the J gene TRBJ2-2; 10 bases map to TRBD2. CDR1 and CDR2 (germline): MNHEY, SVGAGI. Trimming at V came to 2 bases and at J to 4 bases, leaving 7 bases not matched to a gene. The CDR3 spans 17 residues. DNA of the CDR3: TGTGCCAGCAGTTACCGTTGGGTAGCGGGAGGCACCGGGGAGCTGTTTTTT. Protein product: CASSYRWVAGGTGELFF.

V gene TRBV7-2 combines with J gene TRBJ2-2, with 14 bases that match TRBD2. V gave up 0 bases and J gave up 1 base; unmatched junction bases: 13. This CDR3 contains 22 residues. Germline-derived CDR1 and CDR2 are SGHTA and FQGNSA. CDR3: CASSLAPGTSGSPPLNTGELFF. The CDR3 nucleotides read TGTGCCAGCAGCTTAGCACCCGGGACTAGCGGGAGCCCCCCCTTGAACACCGGGGAGCTGTTTTTT.

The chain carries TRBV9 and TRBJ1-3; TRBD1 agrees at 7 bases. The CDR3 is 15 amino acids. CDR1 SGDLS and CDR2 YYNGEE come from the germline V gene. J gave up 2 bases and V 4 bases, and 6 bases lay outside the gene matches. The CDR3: CASSTRTGAGNTIYF. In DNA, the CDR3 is TGTGCCAGCAGCACTCGAACAGGGGCTGGAAACACCATATATTTT.

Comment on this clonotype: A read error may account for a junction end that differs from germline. In DNA, the CDR3 is TGCGCCAGCAGCCAGGACAGGGGGAGGAACATTGAAGCTTTCTTT. The encoded protein is CASSQDRGRNIEAFF. The chain links TRBV5-1 to TRBJ1-1; 10 bases map to TRBD1. Germline-derived CDR1 and CDR2 are SGHRS and YFSETQ. CDR3 length: 15 amino acids.

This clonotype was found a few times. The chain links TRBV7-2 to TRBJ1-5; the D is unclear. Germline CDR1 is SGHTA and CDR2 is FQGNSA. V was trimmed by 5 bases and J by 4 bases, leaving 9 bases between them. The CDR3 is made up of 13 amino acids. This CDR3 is CASSAVGNQPQHF. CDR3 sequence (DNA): TGTGCCAGCAGCGCCGTAGGAAATCAGCCCCAGCATTTT.

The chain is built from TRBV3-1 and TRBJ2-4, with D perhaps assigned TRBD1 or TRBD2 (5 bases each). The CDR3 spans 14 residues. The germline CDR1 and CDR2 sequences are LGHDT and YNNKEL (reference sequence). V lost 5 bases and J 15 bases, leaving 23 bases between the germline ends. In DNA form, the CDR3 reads TGTGCCAGCAGCGCAAGGGGACGAGCCGGGTACGCGTACTTC. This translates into CASSARGRAGYAYF.

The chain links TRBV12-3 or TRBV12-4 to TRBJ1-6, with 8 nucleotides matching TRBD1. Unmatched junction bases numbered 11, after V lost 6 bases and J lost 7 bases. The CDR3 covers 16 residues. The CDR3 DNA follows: TGTGCCAGCAGCCCCTCCGACAGGGGCGACAATTCACCCCTCCACTTT. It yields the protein CASSPSDRGDNSPLHF.

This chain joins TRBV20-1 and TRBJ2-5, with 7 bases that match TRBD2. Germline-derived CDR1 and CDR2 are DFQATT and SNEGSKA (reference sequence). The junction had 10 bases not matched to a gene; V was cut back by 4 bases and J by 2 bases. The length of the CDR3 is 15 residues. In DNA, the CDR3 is TGCAGTGCTAATTCGGGGGGAAGTGCTCAAGAGACCCAGTACTTC. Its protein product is CSANSGGSAQETQYF.

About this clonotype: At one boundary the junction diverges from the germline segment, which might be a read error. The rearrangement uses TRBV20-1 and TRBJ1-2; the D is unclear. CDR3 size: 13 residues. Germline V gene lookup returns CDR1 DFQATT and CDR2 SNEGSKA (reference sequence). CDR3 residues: CSAPQNINYGYIF. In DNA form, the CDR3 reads TGCAGTGCCCCACAGAATATTAACTATGGCTACATCTTC.

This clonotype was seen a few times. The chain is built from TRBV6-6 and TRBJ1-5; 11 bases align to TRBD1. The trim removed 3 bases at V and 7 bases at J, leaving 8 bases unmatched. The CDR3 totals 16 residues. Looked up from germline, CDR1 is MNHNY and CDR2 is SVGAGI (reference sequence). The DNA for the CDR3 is TGTGCCAGCAGTTATAGGCCGGGACAGGGGGGCCAGCCCCAGCATTTT. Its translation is CASSYRPGQGGQPQHF.

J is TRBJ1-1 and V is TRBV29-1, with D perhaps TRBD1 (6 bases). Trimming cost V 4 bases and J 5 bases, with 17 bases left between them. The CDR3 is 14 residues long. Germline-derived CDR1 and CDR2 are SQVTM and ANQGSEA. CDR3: CSVGRPGTWTEAFF. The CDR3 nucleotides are TGCAGCGTTGGCCGACCAGGGACATGGACTGAAGCTTTCTTT. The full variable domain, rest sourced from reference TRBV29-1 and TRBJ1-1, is SAVISQKPSRDICQRGTSLTIQCQVDSQVTMMFWYRQQPGQSLTLIATANQGSEATYESGFVIDKFPISRPNLTFSTLTVSNMSPEDSSIYLCSVGRPGTWTEAFFGQGTRLTVV.

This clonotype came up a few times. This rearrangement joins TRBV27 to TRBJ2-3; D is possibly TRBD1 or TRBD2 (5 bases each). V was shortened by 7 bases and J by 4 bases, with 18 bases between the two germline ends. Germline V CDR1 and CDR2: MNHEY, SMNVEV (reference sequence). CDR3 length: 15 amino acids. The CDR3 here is CASITKRGAADTQYF. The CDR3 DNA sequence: TGTGCCAGCATCACTAAACGGGGCGCTGCAGATACGCAGTATTTT.

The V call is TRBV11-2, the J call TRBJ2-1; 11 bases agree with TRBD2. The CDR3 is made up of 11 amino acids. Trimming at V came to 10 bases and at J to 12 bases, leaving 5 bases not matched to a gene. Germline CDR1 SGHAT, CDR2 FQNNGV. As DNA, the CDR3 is TGTGCCACCGGTGGACTAGCGGGGCAGTTCTTC. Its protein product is CATGGLAGQFF.

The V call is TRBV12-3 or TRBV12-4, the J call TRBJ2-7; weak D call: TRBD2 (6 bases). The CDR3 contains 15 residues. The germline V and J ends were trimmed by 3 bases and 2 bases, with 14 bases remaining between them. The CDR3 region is CASSLRVSGPYEQYF. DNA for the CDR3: TGTGCCAGCAGTTTGAGGGTTAGCGGCCCCTACGAGCAGTACTTC.

The CDR3 spells CASSRAPRETQYF. Written as DNA, the CDR3 is TGTGCCAGCAGCCGAGCCCCCCGAGAGACCCAGTACTTC. This chain connects TRBV27 to TRBJ2-5; no firm D call. CDR3 size: 13 residues. Trimming took 6 bases from V and 4 from J, leaving 12 bases between them. The germline gives CDR1 MNHEY, CDR2 SMNVEV (reference sequence).

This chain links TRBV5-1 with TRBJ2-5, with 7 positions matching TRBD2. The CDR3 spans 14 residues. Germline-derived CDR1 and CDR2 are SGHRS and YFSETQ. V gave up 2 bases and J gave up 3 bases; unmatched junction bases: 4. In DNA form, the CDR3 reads TGCGCCAGCAGCTTTAGCGGGTTGAAAGAGACCCAGTACTTC. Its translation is CASSFSGLKETQYF.

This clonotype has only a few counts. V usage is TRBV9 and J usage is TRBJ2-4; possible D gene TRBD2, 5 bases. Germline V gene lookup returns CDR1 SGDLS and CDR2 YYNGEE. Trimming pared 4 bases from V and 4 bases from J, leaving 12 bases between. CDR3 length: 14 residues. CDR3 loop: CASSTGLVKNIQYF. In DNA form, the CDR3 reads TGTGCCAGCAGCACGGGGTTGGTGAAAAACATTCAGTACTTC.

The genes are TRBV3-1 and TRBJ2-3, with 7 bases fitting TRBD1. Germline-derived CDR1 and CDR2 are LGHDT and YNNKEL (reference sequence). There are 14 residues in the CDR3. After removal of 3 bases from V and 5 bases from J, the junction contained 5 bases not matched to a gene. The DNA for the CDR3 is TGTGCCAGCAGCCATCGACAGGGCGGAGATACGCAGTATTTT. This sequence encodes CASSHRQGGDTQYF.

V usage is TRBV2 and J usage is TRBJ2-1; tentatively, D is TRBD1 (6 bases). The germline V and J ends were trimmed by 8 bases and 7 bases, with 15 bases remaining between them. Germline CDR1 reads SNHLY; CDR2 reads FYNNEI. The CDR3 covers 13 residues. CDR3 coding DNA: TGTGCCAGCTGTATAAGGGGGATGAATGAGCAGTTCTTC. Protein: CASCIRGMNEQFF.

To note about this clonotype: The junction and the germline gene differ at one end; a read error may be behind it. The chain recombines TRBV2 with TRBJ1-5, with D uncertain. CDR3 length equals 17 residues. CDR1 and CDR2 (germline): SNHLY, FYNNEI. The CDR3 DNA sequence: TGTGTCAGCAGGCTGGGTCTGAGGGTAACTAGCAATCAGCCCCAGCATTTT. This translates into CVSRLGLRVTSNQPQHF.

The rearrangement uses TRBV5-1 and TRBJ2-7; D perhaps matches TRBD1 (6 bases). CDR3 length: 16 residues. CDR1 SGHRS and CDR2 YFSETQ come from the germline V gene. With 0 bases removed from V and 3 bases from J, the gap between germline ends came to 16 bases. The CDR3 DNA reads TGCGCCAGCAGCTTGGGCAACCGGGACATCCACTACGAGCAGTACTTC. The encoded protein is CASSLGNRDIHYEQYF.

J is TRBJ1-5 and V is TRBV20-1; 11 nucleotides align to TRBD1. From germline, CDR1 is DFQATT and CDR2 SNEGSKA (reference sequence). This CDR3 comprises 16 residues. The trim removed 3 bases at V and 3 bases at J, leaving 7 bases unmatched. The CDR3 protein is CSARADRGRYNQPQHF. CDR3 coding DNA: TGCAGTGCTAGGGCGGACAGGGGGCGTTACAATCAGCCCCAGCATTTT.

DNA of the CDR3: TGCGCCAGCAGCCAAGTTGGTCCGGGGGGGACGACGTTCAACACAGATACGCAGTATTTT. Protein sequence: CASSQVGPGGTTFNTDTQYF. The V and J genes are TRBV4-1 and TRBJ2-3, with 8 bases matching TRBD2. The CDR3 runs 20 residues. Germline V lookup: CDR1 MGHRA, CDR2 YSYEKL. V lost 1 base, J lost 2 bases, and 17 bases stayed unmatched.

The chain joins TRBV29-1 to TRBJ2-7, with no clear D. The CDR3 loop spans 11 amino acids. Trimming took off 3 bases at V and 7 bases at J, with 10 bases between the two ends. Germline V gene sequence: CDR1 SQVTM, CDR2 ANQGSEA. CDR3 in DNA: TGCAGCGTTGACCAGTACAATGAGCAGTACTTC. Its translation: CSVDQYNEQYF.

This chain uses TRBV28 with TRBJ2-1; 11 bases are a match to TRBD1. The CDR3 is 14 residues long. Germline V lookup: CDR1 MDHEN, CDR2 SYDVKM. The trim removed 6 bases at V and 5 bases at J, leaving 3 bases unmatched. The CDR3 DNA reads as TGTGCCAGCAGCGGGACAGGGGGACACAATGAGCAGTTCTTC. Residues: CASSGTGGHNEQFF. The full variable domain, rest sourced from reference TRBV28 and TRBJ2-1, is DVKVTQSSRYLVKRTGEKVFLECVQDMDHENMFWYRQDPGLGLRLIYFSYDVKMKEKGDIPEGYSVSREKKERFSLILESASTNQTSMYLCASSGTGGHNEQFFGPGTRLTVL.

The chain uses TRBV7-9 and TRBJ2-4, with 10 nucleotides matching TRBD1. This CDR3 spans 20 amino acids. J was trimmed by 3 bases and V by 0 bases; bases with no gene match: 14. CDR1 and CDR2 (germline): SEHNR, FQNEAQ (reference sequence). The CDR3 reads CASSLAANRRTGGDKNIQYF. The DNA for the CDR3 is TGTGCCAGCAGCTTAGCCGCGAATCGACGGACAGGGGGGGACAAAAACATTCAGTACTTC.